Below, 28 T cell receptor beta chains from the same sample are listed, as sequenced in a study of CD8+CD57+ T cells in acquired aplastic anemia. The use of genomic DNA as template underpinned the TCR beta VDJ and CDR3 profiling. In TCRdb, the reads were re-called with MiXCR into one record per CDR3 protein. There are under 250,000 distinct CDR3 sequences in the sample; approximately 35% occur only once, and 0.95% to 1.2% lies in the top ten. Sequenced material: sorted CD4+, CD8+, or CD8+CD57+ T cells (not recorded which) from PBMCs. The receptors originated from a human donor in good health, serving as a control.

V gene TRBV10-3 combines with J gene TRBJ2-7; D possibly corresponds to TRBD2 (6 bases). Germline values: CDR1 ENHRY, CDR2 SYGVKD. V lost 8 bases and J lost 3, with 14 bases in between. The CDR3 consists of 13 residues. The CDR3 is CAISTGVGYEQYF. The CDR3 DNA reads TGTGCCATCTCCACGGGGGTTGGCTACGAGCAGTACTTC.

This clonotype was counted many times. The chain is built from TRBV7-2 and TRBJ2-7, with 7 bases lining up with TRBD1. Trimming at V came to 2 bases and at J to 2 bases, leaving 3 bases not matched to a gene. Germline CDR1 SGHTA, CDR2 FQGNSA. This CDR3 has 14 residues. The CDR3 DNA reads TGTGCCAGCAGCTTACGACAGGGTACCTACGAGCAGTACTTC. Its protein is CASSLRQGTYEQYF.

In this sample, this clonotype turned up many times. This sequence joins TRBV24-1 and TRBJ1-1; D not certain. Germline CDR1 reads KGHDR; CDR2 reads SFDVKD. This CDR3 has 12 residues. V gave up 0 bases and J gave up 7 bases, with 5 bases separating them. The CDR3 sequence is CATSDLLGEAFF. In DNA form, the CDR3 reads TGTGCCACCAGTGATTTGCTCGGTGAAGCTTTCTTT.

This clonotype was observed at least ten times. This chain uses TRBV19 with TRBJ2-3, with TRBD1 identical over 8 bases. Unmatched junction bases numbered 9, after V lost 6 bases and J lost 1 base. There are 16 residues in the CDR3. Per the germline V gene, CDR1 is LNHDA and CDR2 is SQIVND (reference sequence). The CDR3 here is CASSDRGLYGTDTQYF. The CDR3 DNA is TGTGCCAGTAGCGACAGGGGCTTATATGGCACAGATACGCAGTATTTT.

This clonotype was recorded once. This could be a read error, since a much larger clone is one nucleotide away. This chain links TRBV10-3 with TRBJ1-2; no definite D call. From germline, CDR1 is ENHRY and CDR2 SYGVKD. The CDR3 spans 13 residues. V was pared by 6 bases and J by 2 bases, with 10 bases between. As DNA, the CDR3 is TGTGCCATCAGGCGGGCGGTGAACTATGGCTACACCTTC. It specifies CAIRRAVNYGYTF.

This rearrangement joins TRBV9 to TRBJ2-5, with 9 nucleotides matching TRBD2. Trimming removed 1 base from V and 2 bases from J; junction bases left unmatched: 6. Germline assignment: CDR1 SGDLS and CDR2 YYNGEE. The CDR3 consists of 16 residues. The CDR3, as DNA: TGTGCCAGCAGCGTACAAGCGGGGGGAGCGCAAGAGACCCAGTACTTC. Protein product: CASSVQAGGAQETQYF.

The genes are TRBV7-3 and TRBJ2-7, with unresolved D. The CDR3 runs 13 residues. Trimming cost V 4 bases and J 2 bases, with 9 bases left between them. Germline CDR1 SGHTA, CDR2 FQGTGA. The CDR3 nucleotides are TGTGCCAGCAGCTCCGTACTCGCCTACGAGCAGTACTTC. As protein: CASSSVLAYEQYF. Together with reference TRBV7-3 and TRBJ2-7, the CDR3 gives the full variable domain: GAGVSQTPSNKVTEKGKYVELRCDPISGHTALYWYRQSLGQGPEFLIYFQGTGAADDSGLPNDRFFAVRPEGSVSTLKIQRTERGDSAVYLCASSSVLAYEQYFGPGTRLTVT.

This clonotype was seen ten or more times. The V call is TRBV2, the J call TRBJ2-5; no definite D call. Germline V lookup: CDR1 SNHLY, CDR2 FYNNEI. V dropped 4 bases and J dropped 2 bases, with 5 bases sitting between them. The CDR3 consists of 12 residues. CDR3 residues: CASSGPQETQYF. Written as DNA, the CDR3 is TGTGCCAGCAGTGGACCGCAAGAGACCCAGTACTTC.

As concerns this clonotype: A single base separates this from a much larger clone, so it may be a read error. The chain joins TRBV30 to TRBJ2-7; TRBD2 matches 8 bases. Germline V gives CDR1 GTSNPN, CDR2 SVGIG (reference sequence). The CDR3 runs to 15 residues. The CDR3 DNA reads TGTGCCCGGAGTTTCACGACTAGCGTCCCCTACGAGCAGTACTTC. As protein: CARSFTTSVPYEQYF.

The chain carries TRBV30 and TRBJ1-4; TRBD1 aligns across 9 bases. Germline CDR1 reads GTSNPN; CDR2 reads SVGIG (reference sequence). The junction had 8 bases not matched to a gene; V was cut back by 2 bases and J by 7 bases. The CDR3 totals 15 residues. CDR3 in amino acids: CAWSRETGGGEKLFF. CDR3 coding DNA: TGTGCCTGGAGTAGAGAGACAGGGGGAGGTGAAAAACTGTTTTTT.

Comment on this clonotype: A read error may produce the germline difference seen at one junction end. V gene TRBV29-1 combines with J gene TRBJ2-1, with D perhaps TRBD1 (5 bases). Germline values: CDR1 SQVTM, CDR2 ANQGSEA. The CDR3 consists of 14 residues. The DNA of the CDR3 is TGCAGCGTTGGGGGCGTGAGATCCTACACTGAGCAGTTCTTC. This gives the protein CSVGGVRSYTEQFF.

Notes on this clonotype: A much more abundant neighbour one base away suggests this may be a read error. V usage is TRBV9 and J usage is TRBJ1-5, with 9 nucleotides matching TRBD1. Germline trimming cut 3 bases from V and 11 bases from J; bases unmatched to any gene: 15. The CDR3 spans 16 residues. Germline CDR1 SGDLS, CDR2 YYNGEE. CDR3 DNA: TGTGCCAGCAGCGCCGTAGTCGGACAGGGGCTACAAACCCAGCATTTT. Translation: CASSAVVGQGLQTQHF.

V gene TRBV2 combines with J gene TRBJ2-7; D is uncertain. The CDR3 covers 15 residues. CDR1 SNHLY and CDR2 FYNNEI come from the germline V gene. Trimming cost V 6 bases and J 0 bases, with 15 bases left between them. CDR3 nucleotides: TGTGCCAGCAGCTTCCTCGGCCGTAGCTCCTACGAGCAGTACTTC. It is translated as CASSFLGRSSYEQYF.

This clonotype was seen a single time. The J gene is TRBJ1-6, the V gene TRBV11-2; no firm D call. V was shortened by 1 base and J by 13 bases, with 14 bases between the two germline ends. This CDR3 comprises 14 residues. In germline, CDR1 is SGHAT, CDR2 FQNNGV. The CDR3 is CASSLGLGSPPLHF. CDR3 nucleotides: TGTGCCAGCAGCTTAGGGTTGGGTAGTCCGCCCCTCCACTTT.

The chain recombines TRBV20-1 with TRBJ2-3; TRBD2 matches at 11 bases. With 1 base clipped from V and 2 bases from J, the junction kept 5 bases outside the gene matches. Germline V CDR1 and CDR2: DFQATT, SNEGSKA (reference sequence). The CDR3 length is 16 residues. CDR3 residues: CSARAIAGGSTDTQYF. The CDR3 coding sequence is TGCAGTGCTAGAGCCATAGCGGGGGGGTCCACAGATACGCAGTATTTT.

The chain has TRBV6-1 and TRBJ1-2; unclear D gene. The CDR3 consists of 14 residues. The germline V gene has CDR1 MNHNS and CDR2 SASEGT. V lost 2 bases, J lost 5 bases, and 12 bases lay in between. The CDR3 coding sequence is TGTGCCAGCAGTGAATTGGTCGGGGAGTATGGCTACACCTTC. Residues: CASSELVGEYGYTF.

Ten or more counts support this clonotype. The chain is built from TRBV30 and TRBJ1-2, with 7 positions matching TRBD1. Germline trimming cut 2 bases from V and 2 bases from J; bases unmatched to any gene: 5. The germline V gene has CDR1 GTSNPN and CDR2 SVGIG (reference sequence). The CDR3 loop spans 14 amino acids. The CDR3 loop is CAWSLTGRNYGYTF. CDR3 in DNA: TGTGCCTGGAGTCTGACAGGGAGGAACTATGGCTACACCTTC.

This clonotype was seen repeatedly, ten times or more. This rearrangement joins TRBV2 to TRBJ1-1; 7 bases map to TRBD1. With 6 bases clipped from V and 0 bases from J, the junction kept 7 bases outside the gene matches. The CDR3 totals 15 residues. Germline CDR1 and CDR2: SNHLY and FYNNEI. In nucleotides, the CDR3 is TGTGCCAGCAGAATCGACAGGGCGGTGAACACTGAAGCTTTCTTT. Amino acid sequence: CASRIDRAVNTEAFF.

This clonotype was seen many times. The genes are TRBV5-6 and TRBJ2-7; perhaps TRBD2 as D (6 bases). CDR1 and CDR2 from the germline V gene are SGHDT and YYEEEE. Trimming took 3 bases from V and 1 from J, leaving 8 bases between them. CDR3 length: 13 amino acids. DNA of the CDR3: TGTGCCAGCAGCTCGGGGGATTCCTACGAGCAGTACTTC. Amino acid sequence: CASSSGDSYEQYF.

This clonotype was observed a few times. V and J are TRBV6-1 and TRBJ2-5; D ambiguous. Germline V gives CDR1 MNHNS, CDR2 SASEGT. V lost 3 bases, J lost 1 base, and 12 bases lay in between. The CDR3 runs 15 residues. The DNA for the CDR3 is TGTGCCAGCAGTGAGACCAAAACACTCCAAGAGACCCAGTACTTC. Its protein product is CASSETKTLQETQYF.

There are many counts of this clonotype. The chain links TRBV7-9 to TRBJ1-2; 7 bases are a match to TRBD1. CDR1 is SEHNR and CDR2 is FQNEAQ in the germline V gene (reference sequence). The CDR3 extends over 18 amino acids. Trimming removed 1 base from V and 8 bases from J; junction bases left unmatched: 19. This CDR3 reads CASSLEPYETGQRLGYTF. In DNA form, the CDR3 reads TGTGCCAGCAGCTTAGAACCCTACGAGACAGGGCAACGGTTGGGCTACACCTTC.

This clonotype was detected only a few times. The chain is built from TRBV6-1 and TRBJ1-2, with 10 bases fitting TRBD1. Germline CDR1 and CDR2: MNHNS and SASEGT. V shed 4 bases, J shed 3 bases, and the junction held 5 bases outside the gene matches. CDR3 length: 15 amino acids. The CDR3 sequence is CASSVGGTGDYGYTF. The CDR3, as DNA: TGTGCCAGCAGTGTCGGGGGGACAGGGGACTATGGCTACACCTTC.

This clonotype showed up many times. The gene calls are TRBV7-9 and TRBJ1-4; D ambiguous. This CDR3 has 13 amino acids. Trimming left V 7 bases short and J 8 bases short, with 14 bases between. The germline gives CDR1 SEHNR, CDR2 FQNEAQ (reference sequence). The CDR3 nucleotides are TGTGCCAGCACCGCTCTGCGCTCGGAAAAACTGTTTTTT. Translating gives CASTALRSEKLFF.

The V and J genes are TRBV5-1 and TRBJ2-5; D remains unclear. CDR1 is SGHRS and CDR2 is YFSETQ in the germline V gene. The V end was cut by 0 bases, the J end by 11 bases, with 20 bases between. The CDR3 runs 15 residues. CDR3 residues: CASSLGASSYNEQYF. DNA for the CDR3: TGCGCCAGCAGCTTGGGGGCGAGCTCCTACAATGAGCAGTACTTC.

The J gene is TRBJ2-5, the V gene TRBV6-6, with a weak D call TRBD1 (6 bases). Germline CDR1 is MNHNY and CDR2 is SVGAGI (reference sequence). The CDR3 is 14 residues long. V dropped 2 bases and J dropped 5 bases, with 12 bases sitting between them. The CDR3 sequence: CASSYSRGAETQYF. The CDR3 bases are TGTGCCAGCAGTTACAGCAGGGGTGCTGAGACCCAGTACTTC.

This clonotype was seen only once. This chain links TRBV7-2 with TRBJ2-7, with 7 bases lining up with TRBD1. The CDR3 sequence is 16 residues long. CDR1 and CDR2 (germline): SGHTA, FQGNSA. V shed 2 bases, J shed 6 bases, and the junction held 13 bases outside the gene matches. This CDR3 is CASSLTANPTGVEQYF. The CDR3 DNA sequence: TGTGCCAGCAGCTTAACGGCAAACCCTACAGGGGTCGAGCAGTACTTC.

As regards this clonotype: Without the conserved terminal phenylalanine or tryptophan, this CDR3 likely stems from a read error. The chain couples TRBV4-1 to TRBJ2-1; no clear D gene. The CDR3 extends over 15 amino acids. Germline CDR1 MGHRA, CDR2 YSYEKL. Trimming shortened V by 4 bases and J by 3 bases, and 13 bases separated the two germline ends. The chain's CDR3 is CASSRSAALYNEQFS. The DNA for the CDR3 is TGCGCCAGCAGCCGTTCTGCCGCCCTCTACAATGAGCAGTTCTCC.

In its sample, this clonotype was seen a few times. The rearrangement uses TRBV11-2 and TRBJ2-1, with 11 bases matching TRBD2. The germline CDR1 and CDR2 sequences are SGHAT and FQNNGV. The V gene end was trimmed by 6 bases and the J gene end by 8 bases; junction bases not matched to a gene: 18. The CDR3 extends over 18 amino acids. DNA for the CDR3: TGTGCCAGCAGAAATATTAGACCACTAGCGGGAGAGTGGGATGAGCAGTTCTTC. Translation gives CASRNIRPLAGEWDEQFF.